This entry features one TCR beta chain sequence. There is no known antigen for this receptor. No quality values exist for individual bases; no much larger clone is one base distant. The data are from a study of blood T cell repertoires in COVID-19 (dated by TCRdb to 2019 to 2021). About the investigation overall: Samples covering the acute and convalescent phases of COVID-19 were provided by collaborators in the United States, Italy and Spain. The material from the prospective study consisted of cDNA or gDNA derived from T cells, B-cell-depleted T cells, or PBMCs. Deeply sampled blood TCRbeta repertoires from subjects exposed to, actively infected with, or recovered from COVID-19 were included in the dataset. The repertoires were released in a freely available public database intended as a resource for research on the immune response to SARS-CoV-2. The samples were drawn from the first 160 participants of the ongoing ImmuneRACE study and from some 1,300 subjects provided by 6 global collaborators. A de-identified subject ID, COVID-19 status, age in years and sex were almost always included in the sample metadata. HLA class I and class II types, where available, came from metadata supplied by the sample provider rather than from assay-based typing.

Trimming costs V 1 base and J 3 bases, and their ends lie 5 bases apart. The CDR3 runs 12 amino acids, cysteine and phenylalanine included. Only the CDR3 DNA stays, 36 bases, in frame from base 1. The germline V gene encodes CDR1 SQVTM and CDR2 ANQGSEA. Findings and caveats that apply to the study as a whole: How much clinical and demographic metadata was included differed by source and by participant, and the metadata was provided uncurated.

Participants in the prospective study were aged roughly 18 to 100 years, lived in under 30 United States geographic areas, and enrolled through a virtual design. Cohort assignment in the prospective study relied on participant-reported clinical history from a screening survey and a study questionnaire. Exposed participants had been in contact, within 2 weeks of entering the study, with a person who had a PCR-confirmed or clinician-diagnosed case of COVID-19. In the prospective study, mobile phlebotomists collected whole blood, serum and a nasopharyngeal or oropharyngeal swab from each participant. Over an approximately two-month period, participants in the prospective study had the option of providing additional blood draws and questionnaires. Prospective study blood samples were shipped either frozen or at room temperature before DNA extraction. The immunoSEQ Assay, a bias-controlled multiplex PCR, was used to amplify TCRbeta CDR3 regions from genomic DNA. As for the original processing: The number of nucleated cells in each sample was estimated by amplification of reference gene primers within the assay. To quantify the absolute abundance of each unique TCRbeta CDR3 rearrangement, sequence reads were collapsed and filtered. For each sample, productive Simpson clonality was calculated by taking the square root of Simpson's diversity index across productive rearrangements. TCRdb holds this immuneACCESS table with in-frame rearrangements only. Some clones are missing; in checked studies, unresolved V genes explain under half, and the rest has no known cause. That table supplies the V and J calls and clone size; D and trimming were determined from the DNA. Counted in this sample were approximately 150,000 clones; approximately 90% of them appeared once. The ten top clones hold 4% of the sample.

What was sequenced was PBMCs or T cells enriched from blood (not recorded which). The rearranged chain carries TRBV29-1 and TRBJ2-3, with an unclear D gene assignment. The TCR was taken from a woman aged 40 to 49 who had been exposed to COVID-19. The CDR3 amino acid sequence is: CSVEGRTDTQYF. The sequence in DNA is TGCAGCGTTGAAGGCAGGACAGATACGCAGTATTTT.